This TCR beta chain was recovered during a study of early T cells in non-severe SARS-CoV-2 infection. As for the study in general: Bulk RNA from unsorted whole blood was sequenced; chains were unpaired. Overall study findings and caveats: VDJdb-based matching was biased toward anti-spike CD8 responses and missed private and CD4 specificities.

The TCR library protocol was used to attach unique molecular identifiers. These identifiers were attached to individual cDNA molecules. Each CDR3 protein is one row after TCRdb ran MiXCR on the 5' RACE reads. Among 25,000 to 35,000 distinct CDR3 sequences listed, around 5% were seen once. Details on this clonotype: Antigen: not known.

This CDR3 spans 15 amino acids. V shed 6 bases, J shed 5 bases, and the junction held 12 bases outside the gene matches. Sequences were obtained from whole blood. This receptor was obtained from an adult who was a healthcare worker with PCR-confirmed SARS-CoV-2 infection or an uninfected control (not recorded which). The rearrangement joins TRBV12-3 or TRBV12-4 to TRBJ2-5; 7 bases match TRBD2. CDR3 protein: CASSPSAGIMETQYF. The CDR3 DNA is TGTGCCAGCAGCCCATCAGCGGGGATAATGGAGACCCAGTACTTC.